This entry is about one T cell receptor (beta chain). The antigen is unknown. The sample is drawn from a study of OX40 agonist ivuxolimab in advanced cancers. Study-wide background: Every 2 weeks, ivuxolimab was infused into the patients intravenously at between 0.01 and 10 mg/kg. Study observations and caveats: Clonal expansion in partial responders at 0.1-3.0 mg/kg ranked among the lowest.

Sampling of blood occurred at baseline, cycle 4 day 1, and cycle 7 day 1. Generated by immunoSEQ multiplex PCR, the TCRdb table keeps only in-frame clones and is missing some. The sample yields about 41,000 clones, more than 65% seen once. Germline CDR1 SGHNT, CDR2 YYREEE (reference sequence). The CDR3 has 15 residues. Trimming left V 2 bases short and J 2 bases short, with 14 bases between. The specimen was CD4+ or CD8+ T cells sorted from blood, collected in a trial of the OX40 agonist ivuxolimab. The rearrangement uses TRBV5-4 and TRBJ2-7; tentatively, D is TRBD1 (5 bases). The sequence was collected from an adult with an advanced solid tumor such as melanoma, head and neck, liver or kidney cancer. This CDR3 is CASSLRGLGTYEQYF. The CDR3 DNA sequence: TGTGCCAGCAGCTTAAGGGGTTTGGGAACCTACGAGCAGTACTTC.